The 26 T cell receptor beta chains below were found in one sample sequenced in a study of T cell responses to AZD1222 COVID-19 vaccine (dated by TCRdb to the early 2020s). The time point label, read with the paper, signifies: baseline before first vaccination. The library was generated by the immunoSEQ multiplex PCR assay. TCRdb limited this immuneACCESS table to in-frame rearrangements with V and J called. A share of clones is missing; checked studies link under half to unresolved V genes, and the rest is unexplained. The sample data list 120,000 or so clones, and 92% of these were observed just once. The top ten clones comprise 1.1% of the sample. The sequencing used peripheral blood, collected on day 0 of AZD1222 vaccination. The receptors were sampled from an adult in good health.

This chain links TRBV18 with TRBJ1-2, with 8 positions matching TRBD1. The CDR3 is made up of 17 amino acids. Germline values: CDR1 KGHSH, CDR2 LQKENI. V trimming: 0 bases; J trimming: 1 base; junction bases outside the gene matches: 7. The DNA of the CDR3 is TGTGCCAGCTCACCACCGAACAGGGGGACCTATAACTATGGCTACACCTTC. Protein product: CASSPPNRGTYNYGYTF.

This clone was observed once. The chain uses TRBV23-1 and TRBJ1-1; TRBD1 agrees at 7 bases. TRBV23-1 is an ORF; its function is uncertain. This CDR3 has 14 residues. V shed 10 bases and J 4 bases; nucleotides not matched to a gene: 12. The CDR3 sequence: CAILPRQGGTEAFF. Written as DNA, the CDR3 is TGCGCCATCCTCCCAAGACAGGGCGGCACTGAAGCTTTCTTT.

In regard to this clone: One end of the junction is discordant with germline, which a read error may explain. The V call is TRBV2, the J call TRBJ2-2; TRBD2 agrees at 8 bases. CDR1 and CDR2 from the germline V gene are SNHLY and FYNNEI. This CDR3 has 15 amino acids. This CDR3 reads CASRDLGLDTGELFF. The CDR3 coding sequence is TGTGCCAGCCGTGACCTGGGACTAGACACCGGGGAGCTGTTTTTT. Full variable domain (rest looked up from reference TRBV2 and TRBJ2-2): EPEVTQTPSHQVTQMGQEVILRCVPISNHLYFYWYRQILGQKVEFLVSFYNNEISEKSEIFDDQFSVERPDGSNFTLKIRSTKLEDSAMYFCASRDLGLDTGELFFGEGSRLTVL.

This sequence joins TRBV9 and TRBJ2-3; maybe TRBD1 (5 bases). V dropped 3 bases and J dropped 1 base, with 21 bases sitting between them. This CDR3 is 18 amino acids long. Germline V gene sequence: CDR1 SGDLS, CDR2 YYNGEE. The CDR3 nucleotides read TGTGCCAGCAGCGAGCAGGCGTTGAGCAGGGATGGCACAGATACGCAGTATTTT. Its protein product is CASSEQALSRDGTDTQYF.

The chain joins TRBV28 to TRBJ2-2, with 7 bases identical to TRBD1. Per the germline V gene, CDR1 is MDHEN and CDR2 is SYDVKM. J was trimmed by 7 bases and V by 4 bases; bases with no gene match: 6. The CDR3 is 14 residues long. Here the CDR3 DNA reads TGTGCCAGCAGTTCCCGACAGGGTCTCGGGGAGCTGTTTTTT. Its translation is CASSSRQGLGELFF.

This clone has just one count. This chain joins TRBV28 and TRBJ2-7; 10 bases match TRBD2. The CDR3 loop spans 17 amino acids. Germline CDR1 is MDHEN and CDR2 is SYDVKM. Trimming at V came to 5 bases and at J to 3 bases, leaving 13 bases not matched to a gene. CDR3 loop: CASSLPGLAGEVYEQYF. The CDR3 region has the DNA TGTGCCAGCAGTCTGCCCGGGCTAGCGGGAGAAGTCTACGAGCAGTACTTC.

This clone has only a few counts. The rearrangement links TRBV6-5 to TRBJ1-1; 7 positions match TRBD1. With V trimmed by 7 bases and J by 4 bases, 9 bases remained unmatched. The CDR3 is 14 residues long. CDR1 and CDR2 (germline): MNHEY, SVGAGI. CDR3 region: CASTPATGPTEAFF. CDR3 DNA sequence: TGTGCCAGCACCCCAGCGACAGGGCCCACTGAAGCTTTCTTT.

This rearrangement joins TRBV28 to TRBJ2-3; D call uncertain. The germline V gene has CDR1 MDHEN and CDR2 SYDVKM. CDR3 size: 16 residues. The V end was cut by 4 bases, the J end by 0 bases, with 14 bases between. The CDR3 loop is CASSSPATASTDTQYF. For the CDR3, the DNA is TGTGCCAGCAGTTCTCCGGCGACGGCTAGCACAGATACGCAGTATTTT.

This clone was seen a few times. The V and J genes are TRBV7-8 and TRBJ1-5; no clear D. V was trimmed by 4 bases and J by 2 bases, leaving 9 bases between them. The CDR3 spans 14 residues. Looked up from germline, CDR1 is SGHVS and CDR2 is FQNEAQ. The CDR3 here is CASSSFIGNQPQHF. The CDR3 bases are TGTGCCAGCAGCTCCTTCATAGGCAATCAGCCCCAGCATTTT.

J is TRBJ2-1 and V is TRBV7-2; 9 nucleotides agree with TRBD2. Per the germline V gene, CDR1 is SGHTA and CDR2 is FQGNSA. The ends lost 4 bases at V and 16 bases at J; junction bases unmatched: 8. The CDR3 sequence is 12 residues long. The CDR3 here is CASSSLAGLIFF. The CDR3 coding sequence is TGTGCCAGCAGCTCCCTAGCGGGATTAATATTCTTC.

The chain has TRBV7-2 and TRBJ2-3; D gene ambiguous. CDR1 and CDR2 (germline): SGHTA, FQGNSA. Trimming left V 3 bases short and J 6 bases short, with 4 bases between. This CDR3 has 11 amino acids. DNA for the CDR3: TGTGCCAGCAGCTTCGGGGATACGCAGTATTTT. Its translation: CASSFGDTQYF.

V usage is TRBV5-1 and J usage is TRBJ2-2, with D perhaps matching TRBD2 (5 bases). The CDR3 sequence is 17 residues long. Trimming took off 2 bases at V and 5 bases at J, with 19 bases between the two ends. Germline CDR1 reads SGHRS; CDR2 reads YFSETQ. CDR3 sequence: CASSFVGSGRLTGELFF. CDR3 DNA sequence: TGCGCCAGCAGCTTTGTCGGTTCGGGAAGATTAACCGGGGAGCTGTTTTTT.

For the CDR3, the DNA is TGCGCCAGCAGCACGACAGGTTATGAGCAGTTCTTC. Its translation is CASSTTGYEQFF. The J gene is TRBJ2-1, the V gene TRBV5-1; tentative D call: TRBD1 (6 bases). Trimming shortened V by 4 bases and J by 8 bases, and 10 bases separated the two germline ends. This CDR3 region has 12 residues. Germline CDR1 SGHRS, CDR2 YFSETQ.

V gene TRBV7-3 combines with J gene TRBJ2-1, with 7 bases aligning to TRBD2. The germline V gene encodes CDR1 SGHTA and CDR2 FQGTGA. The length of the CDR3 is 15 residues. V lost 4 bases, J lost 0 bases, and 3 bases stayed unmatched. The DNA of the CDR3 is TGTGCCAGCAGCTCCCTAGCGGCCTCCTACAATGAGCAGTTCTTC. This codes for CASSSLAASYNEQFF.

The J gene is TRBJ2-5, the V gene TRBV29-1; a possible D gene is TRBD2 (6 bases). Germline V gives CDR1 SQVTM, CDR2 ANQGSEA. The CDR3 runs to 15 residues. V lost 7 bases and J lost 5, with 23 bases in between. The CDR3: CSDLPLGGRGETQYF. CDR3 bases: TGCAGCGACCTCCCGCTGGGGGGTCGGGGCGAGACCCAGTACTTC.

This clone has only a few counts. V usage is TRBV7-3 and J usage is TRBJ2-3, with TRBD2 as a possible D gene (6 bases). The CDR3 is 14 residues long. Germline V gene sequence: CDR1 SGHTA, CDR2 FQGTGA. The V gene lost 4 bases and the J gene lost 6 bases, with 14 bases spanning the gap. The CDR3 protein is CASSYGTGADTQYF. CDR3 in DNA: TGTGCCAGCAGCTATGGGACTGGGGCTGATACGCAGTATTTT. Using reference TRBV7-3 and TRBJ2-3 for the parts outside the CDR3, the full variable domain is GAGVSQTPSNKVTEKGKYVELRCDPISGHTALYWYRQSLGQGPEFLIYFQGTGAADDSGLPNDRFFAVRPEGSVSTLKIQRTERGDSAVYLCASSYGTGADTQYFGPGTRLTVL.

The CDR3 sequence is CASSRRDRGYYGYTF. In DNA form, the CDR3 reads TGTGCCAGCAGCCGCCGGGACAGGGGCTACTATGGCTACACCTTC. The rearrangement links TRBV7-8 to TRBJ1-2, with 10 nucleotides matching TRBD1. CDR1 and CDR2 (germline): SGHVS, FQNEAQ. CDR3 length: 15 amino acids. J gave up 3 bases and V 5 bases, and 6 bases lay outside the gene matches.

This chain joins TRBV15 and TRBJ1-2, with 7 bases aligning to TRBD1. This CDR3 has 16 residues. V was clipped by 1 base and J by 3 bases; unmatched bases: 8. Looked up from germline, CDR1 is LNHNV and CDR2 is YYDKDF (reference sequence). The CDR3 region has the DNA TGTGCCACCAGCAGAGGACCGGACAGGCTCGACTATGGCTACACCTTC. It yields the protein CATSRGPDRLDYGYTF.

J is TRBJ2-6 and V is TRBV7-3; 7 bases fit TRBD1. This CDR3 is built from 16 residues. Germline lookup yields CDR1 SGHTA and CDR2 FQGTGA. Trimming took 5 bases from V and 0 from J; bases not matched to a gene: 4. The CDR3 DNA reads TGTGCCAGCAGCCTACAGGGGCACTCTGGGGCCAACGTCCTGACTTTC. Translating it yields CASSLQGHSGANVLTF.

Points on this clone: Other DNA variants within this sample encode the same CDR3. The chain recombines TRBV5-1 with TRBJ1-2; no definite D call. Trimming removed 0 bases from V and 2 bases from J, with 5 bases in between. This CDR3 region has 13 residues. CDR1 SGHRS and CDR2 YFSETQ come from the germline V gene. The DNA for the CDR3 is TGCGCCAGCAGCTTGGGGCAGAACTATGGCTACACCTTC. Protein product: CASSLGQNYGYTF.

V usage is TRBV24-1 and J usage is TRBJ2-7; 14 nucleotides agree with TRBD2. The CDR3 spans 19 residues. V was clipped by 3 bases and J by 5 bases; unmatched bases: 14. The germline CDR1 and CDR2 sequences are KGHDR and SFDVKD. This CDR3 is CATSDGGRRRGLAGDEQYF. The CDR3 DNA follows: TGTGCCACCAGTGATGGAGGCAGGCGGAGGGGACTAGCGGGAGACGAGCAGTACTTC.

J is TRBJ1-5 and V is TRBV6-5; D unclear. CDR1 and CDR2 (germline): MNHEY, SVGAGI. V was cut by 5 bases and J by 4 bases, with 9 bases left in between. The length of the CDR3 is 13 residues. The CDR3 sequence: CASSPSVNQPQHF. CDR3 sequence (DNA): TGTGCCAGCAGTCCCAGTGTAAATCAGCCCCAGCATTTT.

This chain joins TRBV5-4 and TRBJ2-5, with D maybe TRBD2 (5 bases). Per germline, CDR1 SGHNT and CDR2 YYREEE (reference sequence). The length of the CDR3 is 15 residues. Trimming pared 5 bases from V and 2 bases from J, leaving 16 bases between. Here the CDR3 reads CASSDGKSGQETQYF. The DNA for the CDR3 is TGTGCCAGCAGTGACGGGAAGAGTGGGCAAGAGACCCAGTACTTC.

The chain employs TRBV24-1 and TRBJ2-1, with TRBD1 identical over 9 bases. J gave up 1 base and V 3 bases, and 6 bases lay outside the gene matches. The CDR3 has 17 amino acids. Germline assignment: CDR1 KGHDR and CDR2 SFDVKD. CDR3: CATSDPPGQGSYNEQFF. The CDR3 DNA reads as TGTGCCACCAGTGATCCTCCGGGACAGGGATCCTACAATGAGCAGTTCTTC.

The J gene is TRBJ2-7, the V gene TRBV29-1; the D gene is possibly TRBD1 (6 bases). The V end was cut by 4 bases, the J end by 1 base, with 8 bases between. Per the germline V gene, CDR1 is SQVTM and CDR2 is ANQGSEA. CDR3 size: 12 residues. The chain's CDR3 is CSVGQASYEQYF. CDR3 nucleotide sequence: TGCAGCGTTGGACAGGCGTCCTACGAGCAGTACTTC.

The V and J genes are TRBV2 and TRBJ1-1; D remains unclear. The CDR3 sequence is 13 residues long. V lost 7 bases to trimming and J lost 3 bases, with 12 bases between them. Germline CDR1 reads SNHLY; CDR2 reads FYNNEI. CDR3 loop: CASTVREHTEAFF. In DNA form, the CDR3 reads TGTGCCAGCACGGTCCGGGAGCACACTGAAGCTTTCTTT.